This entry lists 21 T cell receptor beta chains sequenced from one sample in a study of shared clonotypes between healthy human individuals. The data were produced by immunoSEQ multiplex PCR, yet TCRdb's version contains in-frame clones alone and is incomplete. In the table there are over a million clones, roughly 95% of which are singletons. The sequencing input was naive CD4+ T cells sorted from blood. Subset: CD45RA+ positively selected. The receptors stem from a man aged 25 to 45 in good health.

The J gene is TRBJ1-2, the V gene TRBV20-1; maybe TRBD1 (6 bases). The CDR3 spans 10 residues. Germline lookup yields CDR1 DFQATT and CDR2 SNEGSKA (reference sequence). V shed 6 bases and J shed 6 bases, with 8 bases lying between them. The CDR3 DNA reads TGCAGTGCGGGGGGCAATGGCTACACCTTC. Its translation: CSAGGNGYTF.

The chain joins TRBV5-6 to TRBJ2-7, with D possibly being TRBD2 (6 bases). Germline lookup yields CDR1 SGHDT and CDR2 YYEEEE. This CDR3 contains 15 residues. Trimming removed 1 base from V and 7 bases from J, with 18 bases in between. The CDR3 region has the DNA TGTGCCAGCAGCTTGTGGGCCCCCGACGGGAGAGAGCAGTACTTC. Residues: CASSLWAPDGREQYF.

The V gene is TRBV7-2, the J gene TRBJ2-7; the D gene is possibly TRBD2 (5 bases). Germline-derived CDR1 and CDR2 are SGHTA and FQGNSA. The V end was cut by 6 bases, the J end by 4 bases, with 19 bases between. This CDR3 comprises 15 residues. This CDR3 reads CASSAPGWEGYEQYF. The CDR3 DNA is TGTGCCAGCAGTGCCCCGGGGTGGGAAGGTTACGAGCAGTACTTC. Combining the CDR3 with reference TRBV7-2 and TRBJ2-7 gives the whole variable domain GAGVSQSPSNKVTEKGKDVELRCDPISGHTALYWYRQSLGQGLEFLIYFQGNSAPDKSGLPSDRFSAERTGGSVSTLTIQRTQQEDSAVYLCASSAPGWEGYEQYFGPGTRLTVT.

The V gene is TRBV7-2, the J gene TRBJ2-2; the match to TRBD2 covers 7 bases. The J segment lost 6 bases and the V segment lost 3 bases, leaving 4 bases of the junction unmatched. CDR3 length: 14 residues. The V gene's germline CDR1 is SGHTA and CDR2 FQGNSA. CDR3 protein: CASSFRGGAGELFF. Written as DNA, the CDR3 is TGTGCCAGCAGCTTTCGGGGAGGGGCCGGGGAGCTGTTTTTT.

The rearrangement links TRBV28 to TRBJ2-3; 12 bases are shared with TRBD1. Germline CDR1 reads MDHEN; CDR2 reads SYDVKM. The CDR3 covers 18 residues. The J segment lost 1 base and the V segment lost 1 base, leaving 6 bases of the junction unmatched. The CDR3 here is CASSLSLGQGAGTDTQYF. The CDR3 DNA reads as TGTGCCAGCAGTTTATCTCTGGGACAGGGGGCGGGCACAGATACGCAGTATTTT.

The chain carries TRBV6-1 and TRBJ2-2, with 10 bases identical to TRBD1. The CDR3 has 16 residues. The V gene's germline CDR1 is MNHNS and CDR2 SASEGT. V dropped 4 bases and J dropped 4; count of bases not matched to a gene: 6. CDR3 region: CASSGRDRGGTGELFF. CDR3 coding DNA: TGTGCCAGCAGTGGACGGGACAGGGGAGGCACCGGGGAGCTGTTTTTT.

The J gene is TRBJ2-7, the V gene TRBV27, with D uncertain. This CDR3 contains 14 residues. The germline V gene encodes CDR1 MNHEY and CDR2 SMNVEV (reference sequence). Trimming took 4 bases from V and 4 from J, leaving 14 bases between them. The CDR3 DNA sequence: TGTGCCAGCAGTTACTCGCGGAGTAAGTACGAGCAGTACTTC. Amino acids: CASSYSRSKYEQYF.

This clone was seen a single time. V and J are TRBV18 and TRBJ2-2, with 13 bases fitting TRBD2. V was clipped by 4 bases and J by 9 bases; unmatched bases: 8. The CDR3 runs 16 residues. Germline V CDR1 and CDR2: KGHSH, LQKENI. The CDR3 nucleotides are TGTGCCAGCTCACGAACCGGGACTAGCGGGACCCGGGAGCTGTTTTTT. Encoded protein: CASSRTGTSGTRELFF.

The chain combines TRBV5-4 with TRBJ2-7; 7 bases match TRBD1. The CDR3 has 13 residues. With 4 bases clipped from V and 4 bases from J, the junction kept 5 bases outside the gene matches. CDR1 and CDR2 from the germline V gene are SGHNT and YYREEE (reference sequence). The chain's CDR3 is CASSLRQGYEQYF. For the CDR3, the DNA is TGTGCCAGCAGCCTAAGACAGGGATACGAGCAGTACTTC.

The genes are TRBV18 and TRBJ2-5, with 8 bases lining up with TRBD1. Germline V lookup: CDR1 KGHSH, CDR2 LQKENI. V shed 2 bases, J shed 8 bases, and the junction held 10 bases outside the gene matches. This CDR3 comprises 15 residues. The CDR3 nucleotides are TGTGCCAGCTCACCAGCGGGACAGGACCGTCTTACCCAGTACTTC. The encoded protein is CASSPAGQDRLTQYF.

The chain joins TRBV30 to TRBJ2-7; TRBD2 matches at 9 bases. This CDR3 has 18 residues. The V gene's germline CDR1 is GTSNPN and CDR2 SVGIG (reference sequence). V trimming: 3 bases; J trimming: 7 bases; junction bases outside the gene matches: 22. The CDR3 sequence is CAWSGLAGGPGFSGEQYF. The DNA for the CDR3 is TGTGCCTGGAGCGGCTTGGCGGGAGGGCCCGGTTTTTCGGGGGAGCAGTACTTC.

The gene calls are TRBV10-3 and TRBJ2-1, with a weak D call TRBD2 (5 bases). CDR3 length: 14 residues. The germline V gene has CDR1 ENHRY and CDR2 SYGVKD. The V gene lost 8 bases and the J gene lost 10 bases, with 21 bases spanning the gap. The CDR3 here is CAIREDRGSGEQFF. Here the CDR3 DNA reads TGTGCCATCCGAGAGGATCGGGGTTCGGGAGAGCAGTTCTTC.

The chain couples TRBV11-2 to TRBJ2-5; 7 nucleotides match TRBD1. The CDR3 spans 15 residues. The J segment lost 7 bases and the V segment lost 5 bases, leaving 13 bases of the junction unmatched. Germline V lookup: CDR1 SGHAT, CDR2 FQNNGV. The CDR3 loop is CASSNRDSRLGTQYF. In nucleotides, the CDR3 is TGTGCCAGCAGCAACCGGGACAGTCGATTAGGGACCCAGTACTTC.

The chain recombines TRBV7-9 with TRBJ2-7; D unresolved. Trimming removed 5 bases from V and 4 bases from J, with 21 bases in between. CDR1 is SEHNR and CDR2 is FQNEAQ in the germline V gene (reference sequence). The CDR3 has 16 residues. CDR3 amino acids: CASSPPFGVQRYEQYF. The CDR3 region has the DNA TGTGCCAGCAGCCCACCTTTTGGGGTCCAACGTTACGAGCAGTACTTC. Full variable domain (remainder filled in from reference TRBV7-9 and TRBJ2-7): DTGVSQNPRHKITKRGQNVTFRCDPISEHNRLYWYRQTLGQGPEFLTYFQNEAQLEKSRLLSDRFSAERPKGSFSTLEIQRTEQGDSAMYLCASSPPFGVQRYEQYFGPGTRLTVT.

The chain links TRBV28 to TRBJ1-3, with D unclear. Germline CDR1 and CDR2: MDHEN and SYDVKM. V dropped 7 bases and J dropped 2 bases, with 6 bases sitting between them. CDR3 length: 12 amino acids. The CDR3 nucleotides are TGTGCCAGCACCCAGACTGGAAACACCATATATTTT. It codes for CASTQTGNTIYF.

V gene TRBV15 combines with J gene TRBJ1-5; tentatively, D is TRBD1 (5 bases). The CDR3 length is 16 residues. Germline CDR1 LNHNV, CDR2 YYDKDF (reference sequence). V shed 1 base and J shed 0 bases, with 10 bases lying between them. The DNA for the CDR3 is TGTGCCACCAGCAGAGTGTGGGGGAATAGCAATCAGCCCCAGCATTTT. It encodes CATSRVWGNSNQPQHF.

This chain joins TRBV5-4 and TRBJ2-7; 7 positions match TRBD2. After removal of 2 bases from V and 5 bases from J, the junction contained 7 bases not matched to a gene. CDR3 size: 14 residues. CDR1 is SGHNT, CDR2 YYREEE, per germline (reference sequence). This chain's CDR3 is CASSFSAGRDEQYF. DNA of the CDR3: TGTGCCAGCAGCTTCTCGGCAGGGAGGGACGAGCAGTACTTC.

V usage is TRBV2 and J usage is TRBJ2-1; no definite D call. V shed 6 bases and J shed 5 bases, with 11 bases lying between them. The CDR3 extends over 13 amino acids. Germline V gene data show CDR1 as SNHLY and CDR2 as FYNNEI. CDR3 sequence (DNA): TGTGCCAGCAGACCGGACGCGAACAATGAGCAGTTCTTC. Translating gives CASRPDANNEQFF.

CDR3 residues: CSAQTGAGETQETQYF. Here the CDR3 DNA reads TGCAGCGCCCAAACGGGAGCGGGAGAAACTCAAGAGACCCAGTACTTC. The V and J genes are TRBV29-1 and TRBJ2-5, with 8 bases identical to TRBD2. The CDR3 runs 16 residues. J was trimmed by 2 bases and V by 7 bases; bases with no gene match: 15. The germline gives CDR1 SQVTM, CDR2 ANQGSEA.

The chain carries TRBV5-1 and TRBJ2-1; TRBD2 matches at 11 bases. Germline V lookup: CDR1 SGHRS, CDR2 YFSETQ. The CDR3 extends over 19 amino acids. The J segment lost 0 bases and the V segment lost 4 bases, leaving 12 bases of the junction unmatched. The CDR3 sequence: CASSPAGTSGGSSYNEQFF. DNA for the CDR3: TGCGCCAGCAGCCCGGCGGGGACTAGCGGTGGAAGCTCCTACAATGAGCAGTTCTTC. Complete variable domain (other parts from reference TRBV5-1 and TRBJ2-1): KAGVTQTPRYLIKTRGQQVTLSCSPISGHRSVSWYQQTPGQGLQFLFEYFSETQRNKGNFPGRFSGRQFSNSRSEMNVSTLELGDSALYLCASSPAGTSGGSSYNEQFFGPGTRLTVL.

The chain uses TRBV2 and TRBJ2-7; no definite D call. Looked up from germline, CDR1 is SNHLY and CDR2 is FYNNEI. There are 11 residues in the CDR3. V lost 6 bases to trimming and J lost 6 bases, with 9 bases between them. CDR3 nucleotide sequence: TGTGCCAGCAGAGTGGGTTCCGAGCAGTACTTC. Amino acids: CASRVGSEQYF.